This T cell receptor beta chain was recorded in a study of T cell repertoires in cytomegalovirus infection. Across the study: In public TCR beta signatures, there were indications of both CMV infection and matching HLA type. Study-wide results and caveats: CMV-specific TCR beta clonotypes restricted by HLA-C dominated the ex vivo response. Cumulated frequencies of public TCR beta families served to identify carriers of CMV plus the relevant HLA.

This clonotype was observed at least ten times. What it binds is unknown. TCRdb independently ran MiXCR on the reads; one entry per CDR3 protein. Among about 300,000 distinct CDR3 sequences listed, over 20% were seen once. Trimming cost V 5 bases and J 7 bases; bases outside gene matches: 13. CDR1 is SGHTA and CDR2 is FQGNSA in the germline V gene. The CDR3 has 15 residues. V is TRBV7-2 and J is TRBJ1-1; TRBD1 matches at 7 bases. The receptor was isolated from a human donor in good health (CMV status not recorded). Some clones in this sample may be carry-over from other donors' samples. The sample was PBMCs. This CDR3 is CASSPRTGLAVEAFF. CDR3 sequence (DNA): TGTGCCAGCAGCCCCAGGACAGGTCTCGCAGTTGAAGCTTTCTTT.